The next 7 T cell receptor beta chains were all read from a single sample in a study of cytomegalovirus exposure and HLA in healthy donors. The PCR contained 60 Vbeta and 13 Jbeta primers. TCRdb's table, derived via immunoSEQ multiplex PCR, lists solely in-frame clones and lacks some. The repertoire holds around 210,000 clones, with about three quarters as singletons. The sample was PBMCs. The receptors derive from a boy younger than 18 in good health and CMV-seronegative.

The CDR3 region is CASRQQGRNTEAFF. The DNA for the CDR3 is TGTGCCAGCAGACAACAGGGGAGGAACACTGAAGCTTTCTTT. The chain has TRBV6-1 and TRBJ1-1; 7 nucleotides line up with TRBD1. CDR3 length equals 14 residues. V was pared by 6 bases and J by 1 base, with 5 bases of the junction left unmatched. Germline CDR1 and CDR2: MNHNS and SASEGT.

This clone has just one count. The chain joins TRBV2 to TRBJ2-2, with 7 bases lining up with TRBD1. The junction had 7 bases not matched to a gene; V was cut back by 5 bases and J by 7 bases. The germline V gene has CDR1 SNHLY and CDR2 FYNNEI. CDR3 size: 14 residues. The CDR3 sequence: CASSPDRLDGELFF. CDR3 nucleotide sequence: TGTGCCAGCAGTCCGGACAGGCTGGACGGGGAGCTGTTTTTT. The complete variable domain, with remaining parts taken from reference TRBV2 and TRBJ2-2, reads EPEVTQTPSHQVTQMGQEVILRCVPISNHLYFYWYRQILGQKVEFLVSFYNNEISEKSEIFDDQFSVERPDGSNFTLKIRSTKLEDSAMYFCASSPDRLDGELFFGEGSRLTVL.

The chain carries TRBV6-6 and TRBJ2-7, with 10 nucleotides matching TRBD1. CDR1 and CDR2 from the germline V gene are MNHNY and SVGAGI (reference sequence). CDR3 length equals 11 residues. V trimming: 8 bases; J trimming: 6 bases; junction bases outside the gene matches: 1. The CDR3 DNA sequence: TGTGCCAGCGGACAGGGGGGCGAGCAGTACTTC. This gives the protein CASGQGGEQYF.

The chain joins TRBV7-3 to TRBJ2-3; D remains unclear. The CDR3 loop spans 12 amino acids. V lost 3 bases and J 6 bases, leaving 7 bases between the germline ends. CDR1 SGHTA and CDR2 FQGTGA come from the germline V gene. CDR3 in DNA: TGTGCCAGCAGCTTTTTCGCGGATACGCAGTATTTT. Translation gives CASSFFADTQYF.

The CDR3 DNA sequence: TGTGCCAGCAGCTTAGGGCTAGCGGGGGATAGTGAGCAGTTCTTC. Its protein is CASSLGLAGDSEQFF. This chain links TRBV7-2 with TRBJ2-1, with 10 bases lining up with TRBD2. J lost 9 bases, V lost 1 base, and 6 bases had no gene match. The CDR3 has 15 residues. CDR1 and CDR2 (germline): SGHTA, FQGNSA.

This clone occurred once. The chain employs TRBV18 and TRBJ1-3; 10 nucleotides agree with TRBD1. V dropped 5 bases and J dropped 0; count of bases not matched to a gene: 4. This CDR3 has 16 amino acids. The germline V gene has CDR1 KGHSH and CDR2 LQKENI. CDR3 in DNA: TGTGCCAGCTCAGGGACAGGGGCCCTCTCTGGAAACACCATATATTTT. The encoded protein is CASSGTGALSGNTIYF.

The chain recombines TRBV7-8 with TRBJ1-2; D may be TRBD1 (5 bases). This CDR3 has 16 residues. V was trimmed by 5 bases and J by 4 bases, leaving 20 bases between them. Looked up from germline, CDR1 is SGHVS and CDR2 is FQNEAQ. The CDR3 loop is CASSPRQRDWGYGYTF. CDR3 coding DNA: TGTGCCAGCAGCCCGAGGCAGAGGGACTGGGGCTATGGCTACACCTTC.